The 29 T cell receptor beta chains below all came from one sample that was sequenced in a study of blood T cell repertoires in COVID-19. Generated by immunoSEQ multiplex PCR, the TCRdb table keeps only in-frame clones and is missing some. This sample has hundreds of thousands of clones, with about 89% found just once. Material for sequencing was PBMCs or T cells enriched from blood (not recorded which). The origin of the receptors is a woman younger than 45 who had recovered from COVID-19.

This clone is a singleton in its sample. The CDR3 DNA reads TGTGCCAGCAGCTCGGCTACAGGGGGCCCCTACAATGAGCAGTTCTTC. Translation: CASSSATGGPYNEQFF. J is TRBJ2-1 and V is TRBV7-8; 9 bases map to TRBD1. Germline CDR1 reads SGHVS; CDR2 reads FQNEAQ. The length of the CDR3 is 16 residues. Unmatched junction bases numbered 6, after V lost 4 bases and J lost 2 bases.

In DNA, the CDR3 is TGTGCCAGCAGCTCATTGGACAGGGGCAGGTCACCCCTCCACTTT. This sequence encodes CASSSLDRGRSPLHF. V gene TRBV7-3 combines with J gene TRBJ1-6; the match to TRBD1 covers 9 bases. CDR1 and CDR2 (germline): SGHTA, FQGTGA. The ends lost 4 bases at V and 10 bases at J; junction bases unmatched: 8. This CDR3 spans 15 amino acids.

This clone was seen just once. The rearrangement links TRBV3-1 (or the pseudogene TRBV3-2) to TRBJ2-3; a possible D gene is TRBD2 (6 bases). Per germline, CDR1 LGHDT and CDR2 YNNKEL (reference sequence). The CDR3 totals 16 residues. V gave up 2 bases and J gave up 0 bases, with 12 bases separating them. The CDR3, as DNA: TGTGCCAGCAGCCAAACTCCGGGGGTTAGCACAGATACGCAGTATTTT. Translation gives CASSQTPGVSTDTQYF.

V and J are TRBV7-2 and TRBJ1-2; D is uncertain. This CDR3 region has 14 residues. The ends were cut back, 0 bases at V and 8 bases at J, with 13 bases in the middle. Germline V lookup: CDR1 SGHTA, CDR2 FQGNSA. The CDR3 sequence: CASSLARPLGGYTF. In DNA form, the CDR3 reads TGTGCCAGCAGCTTAGCGAGGCCCCTCGGGGGCTACACCTTC.

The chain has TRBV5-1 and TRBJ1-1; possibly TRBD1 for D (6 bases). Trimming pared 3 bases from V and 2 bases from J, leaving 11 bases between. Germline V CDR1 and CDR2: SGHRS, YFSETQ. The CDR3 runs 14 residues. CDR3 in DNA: TGCGCCAGCAGCTGGACAGATCTAAACACTGAAGCTTTCTTT. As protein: CASSWTDLNTEAFF.

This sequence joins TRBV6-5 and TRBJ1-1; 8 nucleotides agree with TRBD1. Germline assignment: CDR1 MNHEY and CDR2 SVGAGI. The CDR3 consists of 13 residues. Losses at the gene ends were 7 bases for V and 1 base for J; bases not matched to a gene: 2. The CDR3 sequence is CASTGTGNTEAFF. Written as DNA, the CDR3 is TGTGCCAGCACCGGGACAGGGAACACTGAAGCTTTCTTT.

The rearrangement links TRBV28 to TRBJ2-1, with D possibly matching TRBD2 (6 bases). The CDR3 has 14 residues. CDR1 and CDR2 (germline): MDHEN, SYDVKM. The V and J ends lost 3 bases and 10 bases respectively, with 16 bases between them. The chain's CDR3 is CASSLGLPRGEQFF. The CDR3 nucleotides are TGTGCCAGCAGTTTGGGACTCCCCCGGGGAGAGCAGTTCTTC.

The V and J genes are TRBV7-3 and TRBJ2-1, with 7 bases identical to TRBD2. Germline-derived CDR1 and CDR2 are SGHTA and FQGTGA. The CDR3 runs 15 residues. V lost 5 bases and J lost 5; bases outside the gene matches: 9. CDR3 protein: CASSPGSGSHNEQFF. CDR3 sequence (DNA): TGTGCCAGCAGCCCCGGTAGCGGGTCACACAATGAGCAGTTCTTC.

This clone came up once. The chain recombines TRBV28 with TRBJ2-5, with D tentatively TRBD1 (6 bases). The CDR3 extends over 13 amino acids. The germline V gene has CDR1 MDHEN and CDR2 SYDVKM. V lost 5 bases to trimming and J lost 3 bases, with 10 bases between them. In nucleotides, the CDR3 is TGTGCCAGCAGTCCAAGACAGGAAGAGACCCAGTACTTC. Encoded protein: CASSPRQEETQYF.

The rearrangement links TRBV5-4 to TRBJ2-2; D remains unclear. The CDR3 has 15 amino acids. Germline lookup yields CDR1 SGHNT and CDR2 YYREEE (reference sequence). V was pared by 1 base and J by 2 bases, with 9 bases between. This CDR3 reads CASSLMRYNTGELFF. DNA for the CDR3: TGTGCCAGCAGCTTGATGAGGTACAACACCGGGGAGCTGTTTTTT.

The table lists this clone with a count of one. CDR3 nucleotides: TGTGCCAGTAGTCCGGGACTAGCGGACAAGCAGTTCTTC. Protein sequence: CASSPGLADKQFF. J is TRBJ2-1 and V is TRBV19; 11 bases line up with TRBD2. Germline V gene data show CDR1 as LNHDA and CDR2 as SQIVND (reference sequence). The CDR3 contains 13 residues. V was clipped by 5 bases and J by 11 bases; unmatched bases: 5.

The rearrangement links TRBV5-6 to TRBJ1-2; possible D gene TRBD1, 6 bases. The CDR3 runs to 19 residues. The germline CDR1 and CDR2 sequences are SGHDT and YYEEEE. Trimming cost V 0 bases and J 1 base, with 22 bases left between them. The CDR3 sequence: CASSLDNRAATVLNYGYTF. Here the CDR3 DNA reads TGTGCCAGCAGCTTGGATAACAGGGCGGCGACGGTACTTAACTATGGCTACACCTTC. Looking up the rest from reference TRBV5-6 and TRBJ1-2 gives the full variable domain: DAGVTQSPTHLIKTRGQQVTLRCSPKSGHDTVSWYQQALGQGPQFIFQYYEEEERQRGNFPDRFSGHQFPNYSSELNVNALLLGDSALYLCASSLDNRAATVLNYGYTFGSGTRLTVV.

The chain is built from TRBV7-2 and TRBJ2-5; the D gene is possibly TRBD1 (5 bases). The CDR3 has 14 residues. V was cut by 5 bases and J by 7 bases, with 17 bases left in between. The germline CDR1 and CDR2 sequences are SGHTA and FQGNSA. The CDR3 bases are TGTGCCAGCAGCGCGACAGCTAGGCAGGGGACCCAGTACTTC. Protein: CASSATARQGTQYF.

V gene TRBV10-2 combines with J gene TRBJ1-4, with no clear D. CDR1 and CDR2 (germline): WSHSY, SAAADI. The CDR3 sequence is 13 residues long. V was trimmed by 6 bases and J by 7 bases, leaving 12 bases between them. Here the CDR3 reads CASSSEGGEKLFF. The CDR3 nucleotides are TGCGCCAGCAGCTCGGAGGGTGGTGAAAAACTGTTTTTT.

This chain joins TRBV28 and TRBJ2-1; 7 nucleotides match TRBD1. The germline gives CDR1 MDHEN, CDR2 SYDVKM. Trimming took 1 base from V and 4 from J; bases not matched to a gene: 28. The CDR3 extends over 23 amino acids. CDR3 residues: CASSLYTLGPAFTGQSPYNEQFF. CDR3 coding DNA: TGTGCCAGCAGTTTATACACCCTTGGCCCGGCTTTTACGGGACAGAGCCCATACAATGAGCAGTTCTTC.

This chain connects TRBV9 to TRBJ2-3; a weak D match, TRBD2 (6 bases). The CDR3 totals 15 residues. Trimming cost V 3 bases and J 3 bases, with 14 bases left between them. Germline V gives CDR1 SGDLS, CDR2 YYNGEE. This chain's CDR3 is CASSGGGGLTDTQYF. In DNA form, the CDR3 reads TGTGCCAGCAGCGGAGGTGGGGGGTTAACAGATACGCAGTATTTT.

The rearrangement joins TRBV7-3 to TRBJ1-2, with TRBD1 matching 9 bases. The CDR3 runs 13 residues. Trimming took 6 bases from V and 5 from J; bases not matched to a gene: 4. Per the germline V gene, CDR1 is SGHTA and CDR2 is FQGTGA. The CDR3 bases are TGTGCCAGCAGTCAGGGACAGGGTTATGGCTACACCTTC. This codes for CASSQGQGYGYTF.

The CDR3 loop is CASNPRLSGRPDTQYF. In DNA, the CDR3 is TGCGCCAGCAACCCCCGTTTATCAGGGCGACCAGATACGCAGTATTTT. This chain connects TRBV10-1 to TRBJ2-3; D is possibly TRBD1 (5 bases). The CDR3 loop spans 16 amino acids. V was cut by 7 bases and J by 4 bases, with 21 bases left in between. Germline V gives CDR1 WNHNN, CDR2 SYGVQD (reference sequence).

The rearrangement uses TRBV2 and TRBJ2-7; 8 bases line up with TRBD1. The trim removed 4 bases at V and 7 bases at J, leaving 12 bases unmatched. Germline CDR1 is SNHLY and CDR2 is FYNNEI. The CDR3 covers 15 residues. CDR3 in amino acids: CASSVGQVIRGEQYF. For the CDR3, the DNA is TGTGCCAGCAGTGTGGGACAGGTGATTCGGGGGGAGCAGTACTTC.

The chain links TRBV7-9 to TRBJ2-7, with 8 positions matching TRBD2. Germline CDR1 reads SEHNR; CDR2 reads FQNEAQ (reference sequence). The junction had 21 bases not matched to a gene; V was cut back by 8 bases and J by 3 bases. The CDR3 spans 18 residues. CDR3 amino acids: CASGDPGSGTRSLYEQYF. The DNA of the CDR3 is TGTGCCAGCGGCGACCCCGGTAGCGGGACCCGCTCCCTCTACGAGCAGTACTTC.

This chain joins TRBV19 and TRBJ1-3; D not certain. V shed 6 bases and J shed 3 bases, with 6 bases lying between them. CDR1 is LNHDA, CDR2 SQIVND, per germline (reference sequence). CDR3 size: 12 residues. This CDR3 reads CASSPRGNTIYF. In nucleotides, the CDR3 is TGTGCCAGTAGCCCGCGTGGAAACACCATATATTTT.

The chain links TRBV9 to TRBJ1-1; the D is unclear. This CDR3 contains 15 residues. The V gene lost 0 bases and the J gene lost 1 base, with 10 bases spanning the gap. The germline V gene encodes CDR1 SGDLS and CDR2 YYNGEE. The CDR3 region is CASSVAGLGNTEAFF. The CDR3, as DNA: TGTGCCAGCAGCGTAGCGGGATTGGGGAACACTGAAGCTTTCTTT.

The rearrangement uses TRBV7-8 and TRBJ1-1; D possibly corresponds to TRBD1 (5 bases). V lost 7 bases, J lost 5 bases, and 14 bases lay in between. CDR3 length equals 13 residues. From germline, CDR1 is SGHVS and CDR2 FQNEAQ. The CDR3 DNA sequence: TGTGCCAGCACCCATAGGGGTCTGACTGAAGCTTTCTTT. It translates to CASTHRGLTEAFF. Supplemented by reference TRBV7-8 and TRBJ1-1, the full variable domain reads GAGVSQSPRYKVAKRGQDVALRCDPISGHVSLFWYQQALGQGPEFLTYFQNEAQLDKSGLPSDRFFAERPEGSVSTLKIQRTQQEDSAVYLCASTHRGLTEAFFGQGTRLTVV.

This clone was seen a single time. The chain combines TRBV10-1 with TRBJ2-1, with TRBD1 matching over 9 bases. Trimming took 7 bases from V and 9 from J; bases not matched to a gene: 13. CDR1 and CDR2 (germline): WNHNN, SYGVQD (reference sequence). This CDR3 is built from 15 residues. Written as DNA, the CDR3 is TGCGCCAGCACCCCACCCCAGGGACAGGGTACTGAGCAGTTCTTC. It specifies CASTPPQGQGTEQFF.

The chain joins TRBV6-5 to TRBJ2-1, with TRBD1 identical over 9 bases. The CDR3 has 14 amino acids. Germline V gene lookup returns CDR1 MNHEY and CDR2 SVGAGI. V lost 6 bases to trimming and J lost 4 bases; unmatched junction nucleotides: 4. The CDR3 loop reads CASSTGTGYNEQFF. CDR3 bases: TGTGCCAGCAGCACCGGGACAGGGTACAATGAGCAGTTCTTC.

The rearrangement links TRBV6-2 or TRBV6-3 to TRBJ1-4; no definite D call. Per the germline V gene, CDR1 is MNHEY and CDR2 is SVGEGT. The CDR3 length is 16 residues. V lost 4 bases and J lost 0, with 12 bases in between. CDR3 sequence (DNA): TGTGCCAGCAGTTGGCCTTTCGGGTCAACTAATGAAAAACTGTTTTTT. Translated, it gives CASSWPFGSTNEKLFF.

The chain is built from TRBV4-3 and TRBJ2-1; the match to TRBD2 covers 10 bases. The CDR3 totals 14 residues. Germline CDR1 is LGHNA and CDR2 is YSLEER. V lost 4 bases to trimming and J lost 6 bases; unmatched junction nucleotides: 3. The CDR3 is CASSRGTSVNEQFF. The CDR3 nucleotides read TGCGCCAGCAGCCGAGGGACTAGCGTCAATGAGCAGTTCTTC.

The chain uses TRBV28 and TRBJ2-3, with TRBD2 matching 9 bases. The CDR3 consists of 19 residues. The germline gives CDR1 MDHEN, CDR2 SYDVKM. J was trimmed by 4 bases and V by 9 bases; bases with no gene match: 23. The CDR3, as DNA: TGTGCCAGTACTTCCTGGGCCGGAAATAGCGGGAGCCCCGCAGATACGCAGTATTTT. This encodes CASTSWAGNSGSPADTQYF.

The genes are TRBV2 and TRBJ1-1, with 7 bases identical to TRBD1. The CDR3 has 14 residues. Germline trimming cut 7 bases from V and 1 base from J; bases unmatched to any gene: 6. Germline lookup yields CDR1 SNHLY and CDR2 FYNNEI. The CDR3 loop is CASNLRGENTEAFF. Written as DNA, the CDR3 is TGTGCCAGCAACCTCAGGGGGGAGAACACTGAAGCTTTCTTT.